The 20 T cell receptor beta chains given below trace back to one sample, sequenced in a study of Tregs in tolerant kidney transplant recipients. Clones were read by immunoSEQ multiplex PCR, and TCRdb kept only the in-frame ones, dropping some. The sample holds fewer than 80,000 clones, about 88% seen once. This specimen was CD4+ T cells from blood, taken before the transplant. The receptors were gathered from a human donor who received a combined kidney and bone marrow transplant.

The chain joins TRBV28 to TRBJ1-5; a possible D gene is TRBD1 (6 bases). The ends were cut back, 4 bases at V and 5 bases at J, with 9 bases in the middle. CDR1 and CDR2 (germline): MDHEN, SYDVKM. The CDR3 consists of 13 residues. CDR3 sequence: CASSSRQDQPQHF. CDR3 nucleotides: TGTGCCAGCAGTTCGAGACAGGATCAGCCCCAGCATTTT.

The V and J genes are TRBV9 and TRBJ2-3; weak D call: TRBD1 (5 bases). Between the trimmed V and J ends, which lost 4 bases and 9 bases, there was a span of 18 bases. This CDR3 has 14 amino acids. CDR1 and CDR2 (germline): SGDLS, YYNGEE. The chain's CDR3 is CASSQDTDRGTQYF. CDR3 nucleotides: TGTGCCAGCAGCCAGGACACGGATAGAGGCACGCAGTATTTT.

In this sample, this clone turned up a few times. The chain uses TRBV28 and TRBJ1-1; D gene uncertain. CDR1 is MDHEN, CDR2 SYDVKM, per germline. Trimming stripped 3 bases from V and 5 bases from J, with 7 bases between. This CDR3 comprises 12 residues. For the CDR3, the DNA is TGTGCCAGCAGTTTTAGCGTTACTGAAGCTTTCTTT. It encodes CASSFSVTEAFF.

This clone appeared a few times. The rearrangement uses TRBV5-1 and TRBJ2-5; D perhaps matches TRBD2 (5 bases). This CDR3 has 14 residues. Between the trimmed V and J ends, which lost 0 bases and 3 bases, there was a span of 9 bases. Germline CDR1 SGHRS, CDR2 YFSETQ. CDR3 DNA: TGCGCCAGCAGCTTGGGGACGGGAAAAGAGACCCAGTACTTC. Amino acid sequence: CASSLGTGKETQYF.

The V gene is TRBV19, the J gene TRBJ1-1; D is unclear. V shed 7 bases and J shed 5 bases, with 14 bases lying between them. This CDR3 is built from 13 residues. CDR1 is LNHDA, CDR2 SQIVND, per germline (reference sequence). The CDR3 is CASTPQRYTEAFF. The CDR3 region has the DNA TGTGCCAGTACTCCCCAGCGGTATACTGAAGCTTTCTTT. Full variable domain (remainder filled in from reference TRBV19 and TRBJ1-1): DGGITQSPKYLFRKEGQNVTLSCEQNLNHDAMYWYRQDPGQGLRLIYYSQIVNDFQKGDIAEGYSVSREKKESFPLTVTSAQKNPTAFYLCASTPQRYTEAFFGQGTRLTVV.

V is TRBV19 and J is TRBJ1-2; TRBD1 aligns across 8 bases. J lost 1 base, V lost 3 bases, and 4 bases had no gene match. CDR3 length equals 15 residues. Germline V gene data show CDR1 as LNHDA and CDR2 as SQIVND (reference sequence). The CDR3 here is CASSIRTGINYGYTF. The CDR3 DNA follows: TGTGCCAGTAGTATCCGGACAGGGATTAACTATGGCTACACCTTC.

The chain couples TRBV21-1 to TRBJ2-1; the D call TRBD1 from the table was never checked on the DNA. TRBV21-1 constitutes a pseudogene. This CDR3 comprises 16 residues. Written as DNA, the CDR3 is TGTGCCAGCAGCAAAAGTGGGGACCGGACAGGTTGTGAGCAGTTCTTC. This sequence encodes CASSKSGDRTGCEQFF.

The sample holds one count of this clone. V and J are TRBV28 and TRBJ2-7, with TRBD1 matching 8 bases. Germline trimming cut 3 bases from V and 6 bases from J; bases unmatched to any gene: 10. Germline lookup yields CDR1 MDHEN and CDR2 SYDVKM. The CDR3 length is 15 residues. CDR3: CASSLNSDRVGEQYF. The CDR3 DNA follows: TGTGCCAGCAGTTTGAACTCGGACAGGGTAGGCGAGCAGTACTTC. Full variable domain (rest looked up from reference TRBV28 and TRBJ2-7): DVKVTQSSRYLVKRTGEKVFLECVQDMDHENMFWYRQDPGLGLRLIYFSYDVKMKEKGDIPEGYSVSREKKERFSLILESASTNQTSMYLCASSLNSDRVGEQYFGPGTRLTVT.

The rearrangement links TRBV7-9 to TRBJ2-7; 9 bases agree with TRBD1. The CDR3 runs 15 residues. The V gene end was trimmed by 6 bases and the J gene end by 2 bases; junction bases not matched to a gene: 8. Germline-derived CDR1 and CDR2 are SEHNR and FQNEAQ (reference sequence). CDR3 nucleotides: TGTGCCAGCAGGCGTACAGGGGGCTTCCCCTACGAGCAGTACTTC. Amino acids: CASRRTGGFPYEQYF.

The CDR3 DNA sequence: TGTGCCAGCAGCTCCCAGACCGTGGGGGGGGGCTACGAGCAGTACTTC. This translates into CASSSQTVGGGYEQYF. The chain links TRBV5-4 to TRBJ2-7, with 7 bases fitting TRBD2. J gave up 3 bases and V 3 bases, and 12 bases lay outside the gene matches. Germline V gene lookup returns CDR1 SGHNT and CDR2 YYREEE (reference sequence). CDR3 length: 16 amino acids.

This sequence joins TRBV7-2 and TRBJ2-7; 8 bases fit TRBD2. J gave up 1 base and V 5 bases, and 10 bases lay outside the gene matches. This CDR3 has 16 residues. CDR1 SGHTA and CDR2 FQGNSA come from the germline V gene. The CDR3 DNA reads as TGTGCCAGCAGCGGGCGCGGTCTAGCGGGTTCCTACGAGCAGTACTTC. It yields the protein CASSGRGLAGSYEQYF.

J is TRBJ2-5 and V is TRBV28; 7 bases align to TRBD2. Germline V gene data show CDR1 as MDHEN and CDR2 as SYDVKM. The CDR3 runs to 16 residues. Trimming removed 4 bases from V and 2 bases from J; junction bases left unmatched: 10. The CDR3 sequence: CASSSLSGGKQETQYF. The CDR3, as DNA: TGTGCCAGCAGTTCCTTGTCGGGGGGAAAACAAGAGACCCAGTACTTC.

The chain carries TRBV19 and TRBJ2-5, with 7 bases matching TRBD1. Trimming removed 7 bases from V and 5 bases from J; junction bases left unmatched: 4. Per the germline V gene, CDR1 is LNHDA and CDR2 is SQIVND (reference sequence). The CDR3 sequence is 12 residues long. For the CDR3, the DNA is TGTGCCAGTAACAACAGGGGTGAGACCCAGTACTTC. Translation gives CASNNRGETQYF.

The chain uses TRBV20-1 and TRBJ2-5; no firm D call. This CDR3 is built from 10 residues. CDR1 DFQATT and CDR2 SNEGSKA come from the germline V gene (reference sequence). V lost 6 bases to trimming and J lost 3 bases, with 5 bases between them. CDR3 coding DNA: TGCAGTGCCCCGGAAGAGACCCAGTACTTC. This gives the protein CSAPEETQYF.

This chain links TRBV19 with TRBJ2-7; 7 bases line up with TRBD2. The CDR3 has 15 residues. The V gene's germline CDR1 is LNHDA and CDR2 SQIVND (reference sequence). The J segment lost 7 bases and the V segment lost 3 bases, leaving 12 bases of the junction unmatched. The CDR3 loop reads CASSIAGVNYVEQYF. The CDR3 DNA reads as TGTGCCAGTAGTATTGCGGGGGTAAATTACGTGGAGCAGTACTTC.

J is TRBJ2-5 and V is TRBV7-9; D gene unclear. CDR3 length equals 15 residues. V dropped 5 bases and J dropped 5 bases, with 18 bases sitting between them. The germline CDR1 and CDR2 sequences are SEHNR and FQNEAQ (reference sequence). The CDR3 region has the DNA TGTGCCAGCAGCAAGGCGGTCCCGTCTCGGGAGACCCAGTACTTC. It specifies CASSKAVPSRETQYF. Full variable domain (rest looked up from reference TRBV7-9 and TRBJ2-5): DTGVSQNPRHKITKRGQNVTFRCDPISEHNRLYWYRQTLGQGPEFLTYFQNEAQLEKSRLLSDRFSAERPKGSFSTLEIQRTEQGDSAMYLCASSKAVPSRETQYFGPGTRLLVL.

The chain recombines TRBV11-2 with TRBJ2-2; D perhaps matches TRBD2 (6 bases). Between the trimmed V and J ends, which lost 4 bases and 3 bases, there was a span of 12 bases. The CDR3 runs to 15 residues. Germline CDR1 and CDR2: SGHAT and FQNNGV. CDR3 protein: CASSSRDSYTGELFF. In DNA, the CDR3 is TGTGCCAGCAGCTCCCGGGACTCGTACACCGGGGAGCTGTTTTTT.

The chain is built from TRBV11-2 and TRBJ2-7, with 9 nucleotides matching TRBD1. CDR1 and CDR2 (germline): SGHAT, FQNNGV. J was trimmed by 4 bases and V by 4 bases; bases with no gene match: 5. The CDR3 totals 14 residues. The CDR3 loop reads CASSSGTGSYEQYF. The CDR3 DNA is TGTGCCAGCAGCTCCGGGACAGGGTCTTACGAGCAGTACTTC.

This rearrangement joins TRBV7-9 to TRBJ1-4; perhaps TRBD1 as D (5 bases). The V end was cut by 6 bases, the J end by 0 bases, with 14 bases between. The CDR3 covers 16 residues. The germline gives CDR1 SEHNR, CDR2 FQNEAQ (reference sequence). The CDR3 protein is CASSPPQGATNEKLFF. The CDR3 DNA reads TGTGCCAGCAGTCCACCGCAGGGCGCAACTAATGAAAAACTGTTTTTT.

The chain carries TRBV30 and TRBJ1-3; TRBD1 aligns across 7 bases. The CDR3 loop spans 14 amino acids. V shed 3 bases, J shed 3 bases, and the junction held 5 bases outside the gene matches. CDR1 and CDR2 from the germline V gene are GTSNPN and SVGIG (reference sequence). CDR3 loop: CAWRATGSGNTIYF. Written as DNA, the CDR3 is TGTGCCTGGAGAGCGACAGGGAGTGGAAACACCATATATTTT.